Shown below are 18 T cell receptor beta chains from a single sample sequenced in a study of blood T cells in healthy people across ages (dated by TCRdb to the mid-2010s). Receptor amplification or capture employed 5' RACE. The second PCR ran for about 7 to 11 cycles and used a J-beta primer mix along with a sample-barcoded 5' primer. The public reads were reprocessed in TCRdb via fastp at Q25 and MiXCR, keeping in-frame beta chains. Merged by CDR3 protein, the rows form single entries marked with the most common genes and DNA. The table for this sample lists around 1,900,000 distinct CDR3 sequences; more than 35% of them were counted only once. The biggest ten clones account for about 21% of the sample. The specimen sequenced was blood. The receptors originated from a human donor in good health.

This CDR3 reads CASSDGGGNEQFF. The CDR3 DNA is TGTGCCAGCAGTGATGGAGGGGGCAATGAGCAGTTCTTC. The chain has TRBV2 and TRBJ2-1; D tentatively fits TRBD1 or TRBD2 (6 bases each). V was trimmed by 3 bases and J by 6 bases, leaving 9 bases between them. The CDR3 runs to 13 residues. CDR1 SNHLY and CDR2 FYNNEI come from the germline V gene.

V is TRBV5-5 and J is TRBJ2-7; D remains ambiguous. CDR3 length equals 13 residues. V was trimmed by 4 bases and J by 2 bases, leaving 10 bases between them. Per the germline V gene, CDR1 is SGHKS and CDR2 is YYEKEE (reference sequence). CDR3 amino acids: CASSLEIPYEQYF. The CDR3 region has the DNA TGTGCCAGCAGCCTAGAGATTCCCTACGAGCAGTACTTC.

The DNA for the CDR3 is TGTGCCAGCAGCTTAAGTCCGGGGGGGCCGGGTGAGCAGTTCTTC. This gives the protein CASSLSPGGPGEQFF. The rearrangement uses TRBV7-3 and TRBJ2-1; 8 bases are a match to TRBD2. CDR1 SGHTA and CDR2 FQGTGA come from the germline V gene. This CDR3 spans 15 amino acids. Trimming removed 1 base from V and 9 bases from J; junction bases left unmatched: 8.

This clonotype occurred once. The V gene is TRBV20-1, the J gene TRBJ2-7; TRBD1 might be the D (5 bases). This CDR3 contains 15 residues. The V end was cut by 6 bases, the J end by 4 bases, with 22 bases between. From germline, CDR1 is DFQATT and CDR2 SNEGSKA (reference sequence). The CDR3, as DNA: TGCAGTGCGACGGACAAGGAAGCTCCCCCGTACGAGCAGTACTTC. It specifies CSATDKEAPPYEQYF.

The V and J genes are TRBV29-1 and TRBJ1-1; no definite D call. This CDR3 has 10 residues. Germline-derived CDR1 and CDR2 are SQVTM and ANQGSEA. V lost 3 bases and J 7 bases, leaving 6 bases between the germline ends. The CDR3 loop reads CSVEVVEAFF. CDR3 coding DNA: TGCAGCGTTGAGGTGGTTGAAGCTTTCTTT.

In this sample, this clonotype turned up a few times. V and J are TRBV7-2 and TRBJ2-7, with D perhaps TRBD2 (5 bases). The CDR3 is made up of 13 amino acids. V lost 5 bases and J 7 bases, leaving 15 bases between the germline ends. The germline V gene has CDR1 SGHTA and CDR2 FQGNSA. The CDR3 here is CASSLQRAKEQYF. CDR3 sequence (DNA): TGTGCCAGCAGCCTGCAGAGGGCTAAAGAGCAGTACTTC.

The CDR3 DNA follows: TGTGCCAGCAGCCAAGAGGGACTAGCGCGCCACAATGAGCAGTTCTTC. This encodes CASSQEGLARHNEQFF. The V gene is TRBV4-2, the J gene TRBJ2-1; 10 positions agree with TRBD2. Germline assignment: CDR1 LGHNA and CDR2 YNFKEQ. V trimming: 0 bases; J trimming: 5 bases; junction bases outside the gene matches: 4. The CDR3 has 16 residues.

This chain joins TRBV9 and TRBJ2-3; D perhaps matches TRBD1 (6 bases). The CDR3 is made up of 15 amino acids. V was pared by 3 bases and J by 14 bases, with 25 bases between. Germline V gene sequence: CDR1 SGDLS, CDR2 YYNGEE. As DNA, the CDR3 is TGTGCCAGCAGCGCCGCCAAACCGGACAGCTCGCATCTGTATTTT. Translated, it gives CASSAAKPDSSHLYF.

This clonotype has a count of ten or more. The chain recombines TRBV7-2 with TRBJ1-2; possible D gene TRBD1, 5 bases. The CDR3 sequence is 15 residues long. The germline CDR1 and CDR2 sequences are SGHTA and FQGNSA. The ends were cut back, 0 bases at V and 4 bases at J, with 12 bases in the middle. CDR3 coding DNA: TGTGCCAGCAGCTTAGCAGGGAGGGGTGGCTATGGCTACACCTTC. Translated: CASSLAGRGGYGYTF. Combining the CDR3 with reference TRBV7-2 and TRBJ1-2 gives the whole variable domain GAGVSQSPSNKVTEKGKDVELRCDPISGHTALYWYRQSLGQGLEFLIYFQGNSAPDKSGLPSDRFSAERTGGSVSTLTIQRTQQEDSAVYLCASSLAGRGGYGYTFGSGTRLTVV.

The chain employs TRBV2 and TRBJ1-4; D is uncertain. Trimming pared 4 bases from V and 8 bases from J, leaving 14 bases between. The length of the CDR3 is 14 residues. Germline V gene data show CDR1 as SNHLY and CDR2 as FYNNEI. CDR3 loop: CASSADLQGEKLFF. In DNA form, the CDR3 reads TGTGCCAGCAGTGCTGACCTACAAGGGGAAAAACTGTTTTTT.

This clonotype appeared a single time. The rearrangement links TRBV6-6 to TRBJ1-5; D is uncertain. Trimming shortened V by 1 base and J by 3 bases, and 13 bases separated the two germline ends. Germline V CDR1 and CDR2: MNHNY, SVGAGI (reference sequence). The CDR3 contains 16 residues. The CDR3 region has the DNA TGTGCCAGCAGTTACTTAAGGGAAGATGACAATCAGCCCCAGCATTTT. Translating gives CASSYLREDDNQPQHF.

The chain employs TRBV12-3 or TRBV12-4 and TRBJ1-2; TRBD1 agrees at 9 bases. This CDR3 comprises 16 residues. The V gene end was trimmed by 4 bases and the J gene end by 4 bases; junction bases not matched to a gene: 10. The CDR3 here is CASSSNRGQIGYGYTF. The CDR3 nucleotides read TGTGCCAGCAGTTCGAACAGGGGGCAAATTGGCTATGGCTACACCTTC.

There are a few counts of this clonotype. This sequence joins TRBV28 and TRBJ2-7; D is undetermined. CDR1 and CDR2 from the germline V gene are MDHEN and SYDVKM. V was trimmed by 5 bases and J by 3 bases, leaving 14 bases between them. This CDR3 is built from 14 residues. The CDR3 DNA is TGTGCCAGCAGTACCACGGCAGACTTCTACGAGCAGTACTTC. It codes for CASSTTADFYEQYF.

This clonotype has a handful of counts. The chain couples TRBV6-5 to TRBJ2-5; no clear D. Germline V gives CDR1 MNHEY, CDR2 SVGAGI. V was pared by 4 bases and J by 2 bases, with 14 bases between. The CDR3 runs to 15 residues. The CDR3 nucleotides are TGTGCCAGCAGTTCCCCACACGTACCACAAGAGACCCAGTACTTC. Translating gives CASSSPHVPQETQYF.

CDR3 DNA: TGTGCCAGCAGCAGGACAGGGGCCCTCAATCAGCCCCAGCATTTT. Amino acids: CASSRTGALNQPQHF. This sequence joins TRBV7-2 and TRBJ1-5; 9 nucleotides align to TRBD1. V was pared by 5 bases and J by 3 bases, with 5 bases of the junction left unmatched. Germline lookup yields CDR1 SGHTA and CDR2 FQGNSA. This CDR3 is built from 15 residues.

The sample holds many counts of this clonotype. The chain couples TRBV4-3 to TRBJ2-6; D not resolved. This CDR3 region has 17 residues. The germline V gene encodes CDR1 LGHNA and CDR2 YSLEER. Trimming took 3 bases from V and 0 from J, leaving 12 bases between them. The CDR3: CASSQAPLTSGANVLTF. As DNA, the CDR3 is TGCGCCAGCAGCCAGGCCCCCCTCACCTCTGGGGCCAACGTCCTGACTTTC.

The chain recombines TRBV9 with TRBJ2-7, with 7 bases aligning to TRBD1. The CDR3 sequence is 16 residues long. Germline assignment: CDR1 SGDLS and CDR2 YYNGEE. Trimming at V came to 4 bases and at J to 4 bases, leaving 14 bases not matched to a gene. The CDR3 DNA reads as TGTGCCAGCAGCCTGCGGACGACAGGGCTGGTTTACGAGCAGTACTTC. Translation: CASSLRTTGLVYEQYF.

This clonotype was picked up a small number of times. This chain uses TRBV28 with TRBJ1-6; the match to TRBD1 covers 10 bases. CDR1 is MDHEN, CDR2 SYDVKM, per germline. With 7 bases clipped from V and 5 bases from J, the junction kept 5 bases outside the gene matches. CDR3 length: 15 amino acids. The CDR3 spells CASTDGQGDNSPLHF. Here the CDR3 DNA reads TGTGCCAGCACCGACGGACAGGGGGATAATTCACCCCTCCACTTT.